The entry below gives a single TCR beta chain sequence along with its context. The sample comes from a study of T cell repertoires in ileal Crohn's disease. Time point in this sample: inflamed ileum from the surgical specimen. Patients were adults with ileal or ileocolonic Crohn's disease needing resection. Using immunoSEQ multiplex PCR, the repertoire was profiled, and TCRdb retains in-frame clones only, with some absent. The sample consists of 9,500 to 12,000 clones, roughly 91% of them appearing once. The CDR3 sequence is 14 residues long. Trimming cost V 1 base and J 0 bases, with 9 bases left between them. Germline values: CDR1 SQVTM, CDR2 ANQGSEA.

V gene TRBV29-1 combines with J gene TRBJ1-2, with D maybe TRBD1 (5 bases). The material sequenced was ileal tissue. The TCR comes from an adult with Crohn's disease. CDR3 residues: CSVEGGTSNYGYTF. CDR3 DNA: TGCAGCGTTGAAGGGGGCACTTCTAACTATGGCTACACCTTC.